Each of the 3 T cell receptor beta chains below was sequenced from the same sample in a study of blood T cell repertoires in COVID-19. Some clones are missing from TCRdb's copy, which holds only in-frame ones; the method was immunoSEQ multiplex PCR. This table holds more than 300,000 clones, about 90% found once. Sequenced: peripheral blood. These receptors all come from a woman aged 70 to 79 with COVID-19, enrolled during active disease.

The CDR3 DNA reads TGTGCCAGCAGTGACCGGGACAGCCCATTCTACGAGCAGTACTTC. This translates into CASSDRDSPFYEQYF. The V call is TRBV6-1, the J call TRBJ2-7; TRBD1 aligns across 7 bases. CDR1 and CDR2 from the germline V gene are MNHNS and SASEGT. The CDR3 is 15 amino acids. V lost 3 bases to trimming and J lost 3 bases; unmatched junction nucleotides: 8.

The V gene is TRBV4-1, the J gene TRBJ1-2, with a tentative D call TRBD1 (5 bases). Trimming removed 4 bases at V and 7 bases at J, with 16 bases between. Per germline, CDR1 MGHRA and CDR2 YSYEKL. The CDR3 is 14 amino acids. In nucleotides, the CDR3 is TGCGCCAGCAGCCCGGGGGGTGGTTTGAGTGGCTACACCTTC. Its translation is CASSPGGGLSGYTF.

The CDR3 loop is CASSQTSVYEQYF. The CDR3 nucleotides are TGCGCCAGCAGCCAAACTAGCGTCTACGAGCAGTACTTC. This chain joins TRBV5-1 and TRBJ2-7, with 7 bases lining up with TRBD2. The V gene end was trimmed by 4 bases and the J gene end by 3 bases; junction bases not matched to a gene: 4. The CDR3 contains 13 residues. Germline V gives CDR1 SGHRS, CDR2 YFSETQ.